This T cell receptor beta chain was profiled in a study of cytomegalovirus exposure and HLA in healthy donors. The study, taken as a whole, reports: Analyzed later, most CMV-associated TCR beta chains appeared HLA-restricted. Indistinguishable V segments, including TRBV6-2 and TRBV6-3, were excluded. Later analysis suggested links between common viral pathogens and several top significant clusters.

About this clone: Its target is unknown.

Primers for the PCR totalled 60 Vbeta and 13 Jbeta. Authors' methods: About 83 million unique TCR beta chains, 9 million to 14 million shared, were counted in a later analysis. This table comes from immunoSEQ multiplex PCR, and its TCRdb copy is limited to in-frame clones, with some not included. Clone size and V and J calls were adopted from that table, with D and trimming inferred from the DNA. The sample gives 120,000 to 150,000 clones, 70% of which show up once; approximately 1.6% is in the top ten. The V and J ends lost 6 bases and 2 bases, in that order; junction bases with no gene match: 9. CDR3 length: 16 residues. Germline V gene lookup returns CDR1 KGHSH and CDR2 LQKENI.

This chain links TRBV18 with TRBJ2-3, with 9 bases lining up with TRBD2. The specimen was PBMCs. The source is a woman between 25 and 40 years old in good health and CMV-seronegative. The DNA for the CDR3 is TGTGCCAGCTCGAGGAGAGCTAGCGGGGTCACAGATACGCAGTATTTT. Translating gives CASSRRASGVTDTQYF. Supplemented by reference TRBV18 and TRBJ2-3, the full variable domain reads NAGVMQNPRHLVRRRGQEARLRCSPMKGHSHVYWYRQLPEEGLKFMVYLQKENIIDESGMPKERFSAEFPKEGPSILRIQQVVRGDSAAYFCASSRRASGVTDTQYFGPGTRLTVL.